This TCR beta chain was recovered during a study of patients and donors after allogeneic stem cell transplantation. With 0 bases removed from V and 7 bases from J, the gap between germline ends came to 9 bases. CDR3 size: 13 residues. Germline V gene sequence: CDR1 LGHNA, CDR2 YNFKEQ. This clonotype was seen only a few times. Each CDR3 protein is one row after TCRdb ran MiXCR on the RT-PCR reads. This table holds under 200,000 distinct CDR3 sequences, about a quarter found once. The receptor was isolated from a human donor who was either an allogeneic HSCT recipient or a stem cell or donor lymphocyte infusion donor (not recorded which). It is not recorded whose cells these are; they may come from a transplant donor. The source material was blood, either unsorted or a sorted T cell fraction (not recorded which). This chain uses TRBV4-2 with TRBJ1-2; a possible D gene is TRBD1 (5 bases). DNA for the CDR3: TGTGCCAGCAGCCAAGACAGGGATGGTGGCTACACCTTC. Translated: CASSQDRDGGYTF.